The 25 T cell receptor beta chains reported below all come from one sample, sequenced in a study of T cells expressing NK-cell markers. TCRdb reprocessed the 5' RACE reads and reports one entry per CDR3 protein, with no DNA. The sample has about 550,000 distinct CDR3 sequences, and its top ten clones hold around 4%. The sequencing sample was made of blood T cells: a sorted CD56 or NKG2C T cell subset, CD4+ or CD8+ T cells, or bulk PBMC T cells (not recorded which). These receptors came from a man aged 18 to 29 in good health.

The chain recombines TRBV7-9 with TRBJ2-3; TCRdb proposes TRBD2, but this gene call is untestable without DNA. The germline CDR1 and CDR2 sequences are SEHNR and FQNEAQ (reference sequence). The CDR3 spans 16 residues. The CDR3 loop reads CATTPPGTSETDTQYF.

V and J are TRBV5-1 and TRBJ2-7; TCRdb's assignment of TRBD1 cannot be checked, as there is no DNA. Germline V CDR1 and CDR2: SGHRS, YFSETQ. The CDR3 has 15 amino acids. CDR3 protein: CASSLDGANSYEQYF.

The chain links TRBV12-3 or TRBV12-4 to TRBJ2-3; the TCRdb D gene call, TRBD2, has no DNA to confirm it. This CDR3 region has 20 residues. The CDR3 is CASSPPGLAGARVSTDTQYF.

The CDR3 spells CASSFYGTGGHEQYF. This rearrangement joins TRBV6-1 to TRBJ2-7; lacking DNA, the TRBD1 call made by TCRdb goes unchecked. Germline V CDR1 and CDR2: MNHNS, SASEGT. The CDR3 covers 15 residues.

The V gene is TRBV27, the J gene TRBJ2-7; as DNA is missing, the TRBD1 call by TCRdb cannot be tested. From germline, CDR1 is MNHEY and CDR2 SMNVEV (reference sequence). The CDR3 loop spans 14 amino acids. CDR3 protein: CASSLGQGRYEQYF.

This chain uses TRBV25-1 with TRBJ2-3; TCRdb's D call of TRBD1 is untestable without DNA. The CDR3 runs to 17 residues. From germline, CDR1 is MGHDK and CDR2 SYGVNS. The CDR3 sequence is CASPLQRVDSSTDTQYF.

Here the CDR3 reads CASSLRGGAYNEQFF. This chain links TRBV11-2 with TRBJ2-1; TCRdb's D call of TRBD2 is untestable without DNA. The CDR3 totals 15 residues. Looked up from germline, CDR1 is SGHAT and CDR2 is FQNNGV.

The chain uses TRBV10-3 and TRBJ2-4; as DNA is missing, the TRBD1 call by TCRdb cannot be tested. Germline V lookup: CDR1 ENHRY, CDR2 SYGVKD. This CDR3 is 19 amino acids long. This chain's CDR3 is CAISRGTGEGGIAKNIQYF.

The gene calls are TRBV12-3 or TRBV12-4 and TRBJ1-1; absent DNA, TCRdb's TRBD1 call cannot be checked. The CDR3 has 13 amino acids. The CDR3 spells CASSYPGRDMAFF.

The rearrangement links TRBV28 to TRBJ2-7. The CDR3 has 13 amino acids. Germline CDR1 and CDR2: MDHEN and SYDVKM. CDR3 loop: CASSFTSPYEQYF.

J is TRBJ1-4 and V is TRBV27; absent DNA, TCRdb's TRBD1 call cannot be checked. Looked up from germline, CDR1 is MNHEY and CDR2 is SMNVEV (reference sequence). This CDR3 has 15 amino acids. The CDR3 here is CASSADRGSNEKLFF.

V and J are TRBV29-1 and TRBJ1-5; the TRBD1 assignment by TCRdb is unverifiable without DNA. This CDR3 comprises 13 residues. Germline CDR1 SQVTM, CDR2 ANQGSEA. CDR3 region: CSVNTGYNQPQHF.

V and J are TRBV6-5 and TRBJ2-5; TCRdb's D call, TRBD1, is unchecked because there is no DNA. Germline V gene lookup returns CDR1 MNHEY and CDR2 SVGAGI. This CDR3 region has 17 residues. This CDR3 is CASSYELGGRGQETQYF.

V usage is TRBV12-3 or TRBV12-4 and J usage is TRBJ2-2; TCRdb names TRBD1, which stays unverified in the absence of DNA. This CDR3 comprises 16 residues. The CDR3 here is CASSTWASLTTGELFF.

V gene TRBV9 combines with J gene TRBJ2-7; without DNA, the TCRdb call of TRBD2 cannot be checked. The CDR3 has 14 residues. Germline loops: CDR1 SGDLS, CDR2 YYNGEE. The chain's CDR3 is CASSVGLDGHEQYF.

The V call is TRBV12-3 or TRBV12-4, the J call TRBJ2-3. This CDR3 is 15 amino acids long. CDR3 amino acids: CASSFRGLTADTQYF.

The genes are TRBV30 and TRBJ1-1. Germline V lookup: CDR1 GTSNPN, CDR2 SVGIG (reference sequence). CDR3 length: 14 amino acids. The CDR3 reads CAWSVGALNTEAFF. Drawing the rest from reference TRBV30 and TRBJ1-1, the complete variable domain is SQTIHQWPATLVQPVGSPLSLECTVEGTSNPNLYWYRQAAGRGLQLLFYSVGIGQISSEVPQNLSASRPQDRQFILSSKKLLLSDSGFYLCAWSVGALNTEAFFGQGTRLTVV.

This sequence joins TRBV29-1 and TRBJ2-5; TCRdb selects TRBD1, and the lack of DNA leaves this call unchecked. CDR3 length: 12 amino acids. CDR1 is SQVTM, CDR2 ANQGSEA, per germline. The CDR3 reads CSAKQGRETQYF.

The chain's CDR3 is CASRTLVGASYNEQFF. The chain combines TRBV12-3 or TRBV12-4 with TRBJ2-1; the D gene TCRdb calls, TRBD1, cannot be checked with no DNA. This CDR3 contains 16 residues.

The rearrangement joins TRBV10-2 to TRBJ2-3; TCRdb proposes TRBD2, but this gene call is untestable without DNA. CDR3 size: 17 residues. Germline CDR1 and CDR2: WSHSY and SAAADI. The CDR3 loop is CATMTSGRLAARDTQYF.

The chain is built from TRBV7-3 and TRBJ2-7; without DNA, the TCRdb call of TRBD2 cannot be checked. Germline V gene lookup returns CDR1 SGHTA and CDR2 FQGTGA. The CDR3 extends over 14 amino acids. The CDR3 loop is CASSPKRIANEQYF.

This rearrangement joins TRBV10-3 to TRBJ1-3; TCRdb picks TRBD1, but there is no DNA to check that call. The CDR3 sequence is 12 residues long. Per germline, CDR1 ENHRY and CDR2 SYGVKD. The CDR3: CALRDSEDTIYF.

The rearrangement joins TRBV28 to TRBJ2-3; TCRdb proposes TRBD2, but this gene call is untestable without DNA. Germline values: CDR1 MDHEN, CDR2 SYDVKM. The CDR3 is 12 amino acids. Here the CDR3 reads CASGPTRDTQYF.

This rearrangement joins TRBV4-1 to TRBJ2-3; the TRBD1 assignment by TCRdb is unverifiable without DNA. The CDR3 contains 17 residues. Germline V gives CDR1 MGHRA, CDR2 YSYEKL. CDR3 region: CASSQVPGQGRTDTQYF.

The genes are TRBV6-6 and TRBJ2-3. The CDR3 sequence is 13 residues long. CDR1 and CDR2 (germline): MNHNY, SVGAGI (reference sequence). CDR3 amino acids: CASSYSRADTQYF.